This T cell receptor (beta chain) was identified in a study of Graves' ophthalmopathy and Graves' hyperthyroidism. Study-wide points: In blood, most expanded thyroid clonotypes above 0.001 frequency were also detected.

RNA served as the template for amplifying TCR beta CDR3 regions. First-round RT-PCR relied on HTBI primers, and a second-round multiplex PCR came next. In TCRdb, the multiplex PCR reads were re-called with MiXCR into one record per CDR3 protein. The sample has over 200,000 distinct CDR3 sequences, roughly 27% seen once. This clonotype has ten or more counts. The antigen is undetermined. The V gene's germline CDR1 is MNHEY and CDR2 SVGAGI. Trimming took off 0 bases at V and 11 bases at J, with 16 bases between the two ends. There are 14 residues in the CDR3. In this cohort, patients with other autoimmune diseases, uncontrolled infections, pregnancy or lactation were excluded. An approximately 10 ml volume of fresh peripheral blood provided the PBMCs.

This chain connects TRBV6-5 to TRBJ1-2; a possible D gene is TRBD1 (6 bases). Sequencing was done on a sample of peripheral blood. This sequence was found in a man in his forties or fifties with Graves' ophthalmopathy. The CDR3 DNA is TGTGCCAGCAGTTACTCCCCGGTGGGGGGGGCTTACACCTTC. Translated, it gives CASSYSPVGGAYTF.